This T cell receptor (beta chain) was retrieved from a study of cytomegalovirus exposure and HLA in healthy donors. Study conclusions and caveats: Accurate HLA-A and HLA-B prediction from TCR beta sequences was reported for most subjects. V- and J-gene trimming in TCR beta was tied to a missense DCLRE1C variant by an analysis performed later. Among the sequence variants, a highly shared cluster was likely an artifact of sequencing. The study assumed roughly uniform donor sequencing depth for presence/absence analyses.

As to this clone: Its antigen is as yet unknown.

PCR primers comprised 60 Vbeta and 13 Jbeta primers. This table comes from immunoSEQ multiplex PCR, and its TCRdb copy is limited to in-frame clones, with some not included. The profile shows approximately 140,000 clones, roughly 63% of them singletons. With 6 bases removed from V and 0 bases from J, the gap between germline ends came to 9 bases. Looked up from germline, CDR1 is MNHEY and CDR2 is SVGAGI. The CDR3 has 13 amino acids. J is TRBJ2-7 and V is TRBV6-5, with a tentative D call TRBD1 (5 bases). The sequenced sample consisted of PBMCs. This sequence originates from a woman aged 55 to 70 in good health and CMV-seropositive. The CDR3 loop is CASRDTSSYEQYF. The CDR3 region has the DNA TGTGCCAGCAGGGACACTTCCTCCTACGAGCAGTACTTC.